This T cell receptor (beta chain) was recovered during a study of CD8+ T cells in alopecia areata. The treatment here: oral pan-JAK inhibitor, 5-10 mg twice daily. In alopecia areata patients, both lesional scalp punch biopsies and peripheral blood were collected. A remark on this clone: The antigen is undetermined.

The CDR3 consists of 15 residues. V lost 4 bases and J 8 bases, leaving 19 bases between the germline ends. CDR1 and CDR2 (germline): SGHRS, YFSETQ. Extraction of RNA preceded its reverse transcription into cDNA, which served as the sequencing template. Assay used: immunoSEQ multiplex PCR; TCRdb lists only in-frame clones, some missing. The table shows over 150,000 clones, with roughly 53% occurring only once. General study points: Tofacitinib significantly brought down scalp clonality and expanded CD8+ clones among top 100. Possibly as an HLA-related effect, TCR sharing across patients appeared less clear than in mice. Clonality exceeded that of normal scalp in lesional scalp, most notably in alopecia totalis/universalis.

Here the sequenced sample was CD8+ T cells sorted from blood, taken at week 24, from a patient treated with tofacitinib. V is TRBV5-1 and J is TRBJ2-1; possibly TRBD1 for D (6 bases). The sequence was collected from a human donor with alopecia areata. CDR3 sequence reads: CASSGQTTSYDEQFF. CDR3 in DNA: TGCGCCAGCAGCGGACAGACGACAAGTTATGATGAGCAGTTCTTC.